The 27 T cell receptor beta chains listed next were all sequenced from one sample in a study of T cells in Graves' hyperthyroidism and ophthalmopathy. RNA transcripts provided the source from which TCR beta CDR3 regions were amplified. With the HTBI primer set, the TCR CDR3 went through a first round of RT-PCR. Each CDR3 protein is one row after TCRdb ran MiXCR on the multiplex PCR reads. The sample gives hundreds of thousands of distinct CDR3 sequences, roughly 37% of which show up once; 7% to 10% is in the top ten. Sequencing used blood. These receptors all come from a man aged 18 to 30 with Graves' hyperthyroidism.

A few counts support this clonotype. The V call is TRBV7-2, the J call TRBJ2-2; 8 positions match TRBD1. The CDR3 is 17 amino acids. J was trimmed by 4 bases and V by 5 bases; bases with no gene match: 12. Looked up from germline, CDR1 is SGHTA and CDR2 is FQGNSA. The CDR3, as DNA: TGTGCCAGCAGCCAAGAAGCGCGGACAGGGAGCACCGGGGAGCTGTTTTTT. Translation gives CASSQEARTGSTGELFF.

The CDR3, as DNA: TGTGCCAGCAGCTTCGGGACAGGGGGCGACCTCCACTTT. It translates to CASSFGTGGDLHF. This rearrangement joins TRBV7-9 to TRBJ1-6, with 12 bases matching TRBD1. This CDR3 is built from 13 residues. Germline V lookup: CDR1 SEHNR, CDR2 FQNEAQ (reference sequence). V dropped 3 bases and J dropped 15; count of bases not matched to a gene: 3.

This clonotype was picked up many times. The chain has TRBV7-9 and TRBJ1-4; D remains ambiguous. This CDR3 is 14 amino acids long. Trimming took 2 bases from V and 7 from J, leaving 11 bases between them. Looked up from germline, CDR1 is SEHNR and CDR2 is FQNEAQ (reference sequence). The CDR3 DNA sequence: TGTGCCAGCAGCTTATCCGGAGTGGGTGAAAAACTGTTTTTT. Translated, it gives CASSLSGVGEKLFF.

Notes on this clonotype: Its ends do not fully match the called genes, so a read error is possible. V and J are TRBV5-4 and TRBJ1-2; 9 nucleotides agree with TRBD1. Germline-derived CDR1 and CDR2 are SGHNT and YYREEE (reference sequence). There are 14 residues in the CDR3. The CDR3 is CANSLDRGWYGYTF. In DNA, the CDR3 is TGTGCCAACAGCTTGGACAGGGGATGGTATGGCTACACCTTC.

This clonotype was counted ten times or more. The gene calls are TRBV5-6 and TRBJ1-3; D is unclear. The CDR3 is made up of 13 amino acids. Germline V gene data show CDR1 as SGHDT and CDR2 as YYEEEE. The V end was cut by 0 bases, the J end by 4 bases, with 5 bases between. The CDR3 reads CASSLVQGNTIYF. Here the CDR3 DNA reads TGTGCCAGCAGCTTGGTTCAAGGAAACACCATATATTTT.

A remark on this clonotype: A read error may be the cause here, since a much bigger clone is one base away. The chain links TRBV7-9 to TRBJ1-1; D gene uncertain. Germline V lookup: CDR1 SEHNR, CDR2 FQNEAQ (reference sequence). Trimming stripped 5 bases from V and 4 bases from J, with 17 bases between. The CDR3 loop spans 15 amino acids. The CDR3 DNA sequence: TGTGCCAGCAGCCCCCTAGCCGCTCAGAGCACTGAAGCTTTCTTT. Translating it yields CASSPLAAQSTEAFF.

The chain combines TRBV29-1 with TRBJ1-1; no firm D call. The CDR3 totals 14 residues. CDR1 is SQVTM and CDR2 is ANQGSEA in the germline V gene. The germline V and J ends were trimmed by 8 bases and 0 bases, with 16 bases remaining between them. Here the CDR3 DNA reads TGCAGCAGTGACTTACGGAGTATGAACACTGAAGCTTTCTTT. Translation: CSSDLRSMNTEAFF.

This clonotype was seen only a few times. The chain is built from TRBV19 and TRBJ1-2; 9 bases are shared with TRBD1. Germline assignment: CDR1 LNHDA and CDR2 SQIVND (reference sequence). CDR3 length: 14 residues. Germline trimming cut 6 bases from V and 2 bases from J; bases unmatched to any gene: 4. The CDR3 DNA reads as TGTGCCAGTAGACTCGGGACAGGGAACTATGGCTACACCTTC. The encoded protein is CASRLGTGNYGYTF. The full variable domain, completed using reference TRBV19 and TRBJ1-2, is DGGITQSPKYLFRKEGQNVTLSCEQNLNHDAMYWYRQDPGQGLRLIYYSQIVNDFQKGDIAEGYSVSREKKESFPLTVTSAQKNPTAFYLCASRLGTGNYGYTFGSGTRLTVV.

In this sample, this clonotype turned up a few times. CDR3 in DNA: TGTGCCAGCAGCGTTGGACATACAGGTGCAACTAATGAAAAACTGTTTTTT. Its translation: CASSVGHTGATNEKLFF. The chain links TRBV9 to TRBJ1-4; TRBD1 is a possible D gene (5 bases). The ends were cut back, 2 bases at V and 0 bases at J, with 14 bases in the middle. The germline gives CDR1 SGDLS, CDR2 YYNGEE. CDR3 length equals 17 residues.

The chain joins TRBV12-3 or TRBV12-4 to TRBJ2-7; D unclear. The CDR3 has 16 residues. With 1 base removed from V and 0 bases from J, the gap between germline ends came to 13 bases. The CDR3 bases are TGTGCCAGCAGTTTAGGTGGACCTCCTAGCTCCTACGAGCAGTACTTC. Translating gives CASSLGGPPSSYEQYF.

The chain has TRBV14 and TRBJ2-2; TRBD2 matches 9 bases. J lost 5 bases, V lost 3 bases, and 4 bases had no gene match. The CDR3 length is 15 residues. The germline V gene encodes CDR1 SGHDN and CDR2 FVKESK. The CDR3 coding sequence is TGTGCCAGCAGCCAGGGACTAGCCGTTACCGGGGAGCTGTTTTTT. It yields the protein CASSQGLAVTGELFF. The full variable domain, its missing parts supplied by reference TRBV14 and TRBJ2-2, is EAGVTQFPSHSVIEKGQTVTLRCDPISGHDNLYWYRRVMGKEIKFLLHFVKESKQDESGMPNNRFLAERTGGTYSTLKVQPAELEDSGVYFCASSQGLAVTGELFFGEGSRLTVL.

About this clonotype itself: A much larger clonotype is one base distant, so this may be a read error. The J gene is TRBJ2-5, the V gene TRBV10-2, with a weak D call TRBD1 (5 bases). The CDR3 is made up of 13 amino acids. Per germline, CDR1 WSHSY and CDR2 SAAADI. Trimming cost V 10 bases and J 5 bases, with 17 bases left between them. As DNA, the CDR3 is TGCGCCACCCTGGGCTGGGGCGTGGAGACCCAGTACTTC. It encodes CATLGWGVETQYF.

The rearrangement links TRBV6-5 to TRBJ1-6, with D hard to call. Germline V gene lookup returns CDR1 MNHEY and CDR2 SVGAGI. The length of the CDR3 is 14 residues. The germline V and J ends were trimmed by 5 bases and 5 bases, with 10 bases remaining between them. This chain's CDR3 is CASSRQANNSPLHF. The DNA for the CDR3 is TGTGCCAGCAGTCGTCAGGCTAATAATTCACCCCTCCACTTT.

Ten or more counts support this clonotype. The chain employs TRBV24-1 and TRBJ1-6; 7 bases are shared with TRBD1. Germline loops: CDR1 KGHDR, CDR2 SFDVKD. The CDR3 has 13 amino acids. After removal of 4 bases from V and 11 bases from J, the junction contained 4 bases not matched to a gene. The CDR3: CATSDSTGAPLHF. The DNA for the CDR3 is TGTGCCACCAGTGACTCAACAGGGGCACCCCTCCACTTT.

The chain combines TRBV12-3 or TRBV12-4 with TRBJ1-1, with TRBD1 as a possible D gene (5 bases). Trimming stripped 5 bases from V and 3 bases from J, with 13 bases between. The CDR3 length is 14 residues. CDR3 DNA: TGTGCCAGCAGTCCGGGGGTGGAGTACACTGAAGCTTTCTTT. Translating it yields CASSPGVEYTEAFF.

There are a few counts of this clonotype. V is TRBV9 and J is TRBJ1-4; D is unclear. CDR1 is SGDLS and CDR2 is YYNGEE in the germline V gene. V lost 4 bases, J lost 0 bases, and 13 bases lay in between. The CDR3 extends over 16 amino acids. The DNA for the CDR3 is TGTGCCAGCAGCCAGGAACTCTATGCAACTAATGAAAAACTGTTTTTT. Its protein is CASSQELYATNEKLFF.

This chain links TRBV10-3 with TRBJ2-7; 10 nucleotides align to TRBD1. The V and J ends lost 6 bases and 3 bases, in that order; junction bases with no gene match: 5. The CDR3 length is 14 residues. The germline V gene has CDR1 ENHRY and CDR2 SYGVKD. CDR3 loop: CAIRPGQGFYEQYF. The CDR3 DNA follows: TGTGCCATCAGACCGGGACAGGGGTTCTACGAGCAGTACTTC.

Ten or more counts support this clonotype. V usage is TRBV7-2 and J usage is TRBJ2-7, with D perhaps matching TRBD2 (6 bases). The V end was cut by 4 bases, the J end by 3 bases, with 16 bases between. The length of the CDR3 is 15 residues. CDR1 is SGHTA, CDR2 FQGNSA, per germline. As DNA, the CDR3 is TGTGCCAGCAGCTCTCAGGCTAGCGTCCGCTACGAGCAGTACTTC. This translates into CASSSQASVRYEQYF.

The gene calls are TRBV3-1 and TRBJ1-2; weak D call: TRBD1 (5 bases). CDR1 is LGHDT and CDR2 is YNNKEL in the germline V gene (reference sequence). V was clipped by 2 bases and J by 5 bases, with 9 bases between them. The CDR3 is 13 residues long. The chain's CDR3 is CASSQTGEYGYTF. Written as DNA, the CDR3 is TGTGCCAGCAGCCAAACGGGGGAGTATGGCTACACCTTC.

The V and J genes are TRBV2 and TRBJ2-7, with D possibly TRBD2 on 5 matching bases. The CDR3 contains 14 residues. CDR1 and CDR2 (germline): SNHLY, FYNNEI. V lost 5 bases and J 3 bases, leaving 14 bases between the germline ends. CDR3 protein: CASSYLGGNYEQYF. The CDR3 nucleotides read TGTGCCAGCAGTTACTTAGGAGGAAACTACGAGCAGTACTTC.

The chain is built from TRBV12-3 or TRBV12-4 and TRBJ1-1, with 7 bases aligning to TRBD1. The CDR3 consists of 14 residues. V lost 4 bases, J lost 5 bases, and 7 bases stayed unmatched. The CDR3 here is CASSSWTGYTEAFF. CDR3 in DNA: TGTGCCAGCAGTTCCTGGACAGGATATACTGAAGCTTTCTTT.

The rearrangement links TRBV5-4 to TRBJ1-1, with 7 bases that match TRBD1. The CDR3 contains 15 residues. Per germline, CDR1 SGHNT and CDR2 YYREEE (reference sequence). The junction had 6 bases not matched to a gene; V was cut back by 3 bases and J by 1 base. The CDR3 loop reads CASSSGQATNTEAFF. Written as DNA, the CDR3 is TGTGCCAGCAGCTCTGGACAGGCGACGAACACTGAAGCTTTCTTT.

This clonotype has a handful of counts. This chain connects TRBV10-3 to TRBJ1-5, with 7 bases lining up with TRBD1. This CDR3 is built from 15 residues. Trimming took 10 bases from V and 3 from J; bases not matched to a gene: 12. Germline-derived CDR1 and CDR2 are ENHRY and SYGVKD. The CDR3, as DNA: TGTGCCAGCCAAGACAGGGAAGGCGACAATCAGCCCCAGCATTTT. The encoded protein is CASQDREGDNQPQHF.

V and J are TRBV20-1 and TRBJ2-3, with TRBD2 matching over 7 bases. Germline values: CDR1 DFQATT, CDR2 SNEGSKA (reference sequence). After removal of 5 bases from V and 6 bases from J, the junction contained 8 bases not matched to a gene. The CDR3 runs to 13 residues. The CDR3 loop reads CSAVTSAWDTQYF. For the CDR3, the DNA is TGCAGTGCTGTAACTAGCGCTTGGGATACGCAGTATTTT.

This clonotype was counted only a few times. The chain employs TRBV2 and TRBJ1-3; no clear D gene. V shed 4 bases and J shed 0 bases, with 10 bases lying between them. The CDR3 consists of 15 residues. Germline loops: CDR1 SNHLY, CDR2 FYNNEI. CDR3 bases: TGTGCCAGCAGTGGAGACGCGAGCTCTGGAAACACCATATATTTT. Protein: CASSGDASSGNTIYF. The variable domain in full, with the rest retrieved from reference TRBV2 and TRBJ1-3, is EPEVTQTPSHQVTQMGQEVILRCVPISNHLYFYWYRQILGQKVEFLVSFYNNEISEKSEIFDDQFSVERPDGSNFTLKIRSTKLEDSAMYFCASSGDASSGNTIYFGEGSWLTVV.

The chain uses TRBV10-3 and TRBJ2-7; D is undetermined. Per the germline V gene, CDR1 is ENHRY and CDR2 is SYGVKD. This CDR3 spans 12 amino acids. V was pared by 4 bases and J by 7 bases, with 11 bases between. The CDR3 here is CAISGDQDEQYF. The CDR3 DNA sequence: TGTGCCATCAGTGGGGATCAGGATGAGCAGTACTTC.

This clonotype appeared many times. The chain carries TRBV7-2 and TRBJ2-2, with D uncertain. Looked up from germline, CDR1 is SGHTA and CDR2 is FQGNSA. Trimming took off 5 bases at V and 6 bases at J, with 7 bases between the two ends. The CDR3 runs to 12 residues. The CDR3 sequence is CASSATPGELFF. DNA of the CDR3: TGTGCCAGCAGCGCAACACCCGGGGAGCTGTTTTTT.